The 14 T cell receptor beta chains reported below all come from one sample, sequenced in a study of graft-versus-host responses after intestinal transplantation. Sequencing was performed with immunoSEQ multiplex PCR; in TCRdb, only in-frame clones are kept and a portion is missing. The sample contains some 15,000 clones, approximately 33% of which appear only once. Sequencing used alloreactive CD4+ T cells from a mixed lymphocyte reaction culture, obtained before intestinal transplant. Specified subset: CFSE-low proliferating T cells sorted from approximately 6-day pre-transplant mixed lymphocyte reaction (GvH or HvG direction). These receptors were collected from a human patient who received an intestinal transplant.

This chain uses TRBV5-4 with TRBJ2-5; D tentatively fits TRBD1 or TRBD2 (5 bases each). This CDR3 spans 15 amino acids. The germline gives CDR1 SGHNT, CDR2 YYREEE (reference sequence). Trimming took off 4 bases at V and 1 base at J, with 14 bases between the two ends. The CDR3 sequence: CASSPAGTLQETQYF. The CDR3 region has the DNA TGTGCCAGCAGCCCAGCCGGGACCCTCCAAGAGACCCAGTACTTC.

This clone was recorded a few times. The chain carries TRBV6-6 and TRBJ1-3; no reliable D call. The germline gives CDR1 MNHNY, CDR2 SVGAGI (reference sequence). The CDR3 has 15 amino acids. V was clipped by 0 bases and J by 0 bases, with 6 bases between them. CDR3 sequence (DNA): TGTGCCAGCAGTTACTCGCTCAGCTCTGGAAACACCATATATTTT. This encodes CASSYSLSSGNTIYF.

This clone was counted between two and nine times. The CDR3 region is CASSLGVSYEQYF. CDR3 in DNA: TGTGCCAGCAGCTTAGGGGTCTCGTACGAGCAGTACTTC. This chain links TRBV11-2 with TRBJ2-7, with no clear D. Germline V lookup: CDR1 SGHAT, CDR2 FQNNGV. Trimming took off 1 base at V and 4 bases at J, with 8 bases between the two ends. The CDR3 covers 13 residues.

The J gene is TRBJ2-7, the V gene TRBV20-1, with D unresolved. The CDR3 extends over 11 amino acids. The V gene lost 4 bases and the J gene lost 5 bases, with 9 bases spanning the gap. The germline V gene encodes CDR1 DFQATT and CDR2 SNEGSKA (reference sequence). CDR3: CSATFLDEQYF. The CDR3 DNA reads as TGCAGTGCTACCTTTCTGGACGAGCAGTACTTC.

CDR3 residues: CASSLRGTGRRTEAFF. The CDR3 DNA reads TGTGCCAGCAGCTTACGTGGGACAGGACGGAGGACTGAAGCTTTCTTT. The chain recombines TRBV11-1 with TRBJ1-1; 8 bases line up with TRBD1. J was trimmed by 5 bases and V by 2 bases; bases with no gene match: 10. The CDR3 is made up of 16 amino acids. Germline values: CDR1 SGHAT, CDR2 FQDESV (reference sequence).

This clone was observed a few times. The V and J genes are TRBV7-9 and TRBJ2-7, with D possibly matching TRBD1 (6 bases). The CDR3 consists of 12 residues. Per the germline V gene, CDR1 is SEHNR and CDR2 is FQNEAQ (reference sequence). Trimming took off 4 bases at V and 3 bases at J, with 7 bases between the two ends. The CDR3 nucleotides read TGTGCCAGCAGCTCAGGGGTCTACGAGCAGTACTTC. It encodes CASSSGVYEQYF.

J is TRBJ2-3 and V is TRBV7-9, with 9 bases fitting TRBD2. Trimming cost V 2 bases and J 2 bases; bases outside gene matches: 8. CDR3 length: 17 residues. Germline CDR1 and CDR2: SEHNR and FQNEAQ (reference sequence). CDR3 in DNA: TGTGCCAGCAGCTTAATTGTGACTAGCGGAATCACAGATACGCAGTATTTT. It encodes CASSLIVTSGITDTQYF.

This clone showed up just a few times. The CDR3 coding sequence is TGTGCCAGCAGCGCGACTAGTGGGAAAGGGTACGAGCAGTACTTC. The encoded protein is CASSATSGKGYEQYF. This chain links TRBV7-9 with TRBJ2-7, with D perhaps TRBD2 (6 bases). CDR1 is SEHNR and CDR2 is FQNEAQ in the germline V gene (reference sequence). The ends were cut back, 5 bases at V and 4 bases at J, with 18 bases in the middle. There are 15 residues in the CDR3. Full variable domain (outside the CDR3, taken from reference TRBV7-9 and TRBJ2-7): DTGVSQNPRHKITKRGQNVTFRCDPISEHNRLYWYRQTLGQGPEFLTYFQNEAQLEKSRLLSDRFSAERPKGSFSTLEIQRTEQGDSAMYLCASSATSGKGYEQYFGPGTRLTVT.

V and J are TRBV7-6 and TRBJ1-5; no definite D call. The CDR3 is 14 residues long. The V gene lost 0 bases and the J gene lost 1 base, with 4 bases spanning the gap. Germline CDR1 reads SGHVS; CDR2 reads FNYEAQ. CDR3 region: CASSLAGSNQPQHF. As DNA, the CDR3 is TGTGCCAGCAGCTTAGCAGGGAGCAATCAGCCCCAGCATTTT.

In its sample, this clone was seen a few times. The V call is TRBV6-5, the J call TRBJ1-3; 7 bases are shared with TRBD1. CDR3 length equals 13 residues. The germline V gene has CDR1 MNHEY and CDR2 SVGAGI. J lost 4 bases, V lost 6 bases, and 3 bases had no gene match. CDR3 nucleotides: TGTGCCAGCAGGGAGACAGGGGGAAACACCATATATTTT. It codes for CASRETGGNTIYF.

By its share, this clone is medium-sized (0.01 to 0.1%). The V call is TRBV10-2, the J call TRBJ2-5; 7 bases align to TRBD1. Germline loops: CDR1 WSHSY, CDR2 SAAADI. The trim removed 8 bases at V and 2 bases at J, leaving 5 bases unmatched. The CDR3 length is 13 residues. The DNA of the CDR3 is TGCGCCAGCTATGGGACAGATCAAGAGACCCAGTACTTC. Its protein product is CASYGTDQETQYF.

This clone was counted only a few times. The J gene is TRBJ2-5, the V gene TRBV11-2; D unclear. Germline CDR1 SGHAT, CDR2 FQNNGV. The CDR3 sequence is 13 residues long. Trimming shortened V by 1 base and J by 2 bases, and 5 bases separated the two germline ends. The CDR3 is CASSLVSQETQYF. In DNA, the CDR3 is TGTGCCAGCAGCTTAGTATCACAAGAGACCCAGTACTTC.

The chain has TRBV4-3 and TRBJ1-2; D not certain. V was clipped by 1 base and J by 0 bases, with 12 bases between them. Germline assignment: CDR1 LGHNA and CDR2 YSLEER. The CDR3 has 16 amino acids. This CDR3 reads CASSQGWVRTNYGYTF. The CDR3 DNA sequence: TGCGCCAGCAGCCAAGGTTGGGTCAGAACTAACTATGGCTACACCTTC.

The chain joins TRBV6-5 to TRBJ2-7; a possible D gene is TRBD2 (5 bases). This CDR3 comprises 15 residues. V lost 5 bases, J lost 3 bases, and 17 bases lay in between. Germline V CDR1 and CDR2: MNHEY, SVGAGI. CDR3 bases: TGTGCCAGCAGTGTACCTCGAGCGGTAAGCTACGAGCAGTACTTC. This translates into CASSVPRAVSYEQYF.